A selection of T cell receptor beta chains follows, all from one sample in a study of T cell responses to AZD1222 COVID-19 vaccine. Produced via immunoSEQ multiplex PCR; TCRdb's table is partial and in-frame only. The sample includes some 120,000 clones, 80% to 90% of them seen just once. Sequenced material: peripheral blood, taken on day 0 of MenACWY control vaccination. The receptors were gathered from an adult in good health. Both conserved end residues are part of each CDR3. A D gene is named only where the DNA matches it firmly.

>TRBV28|16|NA|TRBJ1-2
TGTGCCAGCAGTCCCAACCGACGGCGAGCTAACTATGGCTACACCTTC
CASSPNRRRANYGYTF
>TRBV27|14|TRBD2|TRBJ2-1
TGTGCCAGCAGTCCGGGACTAGCGGGGGGGGAGCAGTTCTTC
CASSPGLAGGEQFF
>TRBV4-3|15|TRBD2|TRBJ2-1
TGCGCCAGCAGCCAATCGCGGGGGGCATACAATGAGCAGTTCTTC
CASSQSRGAYNEQFF
>TRBV5-8|17|TRBD1|TRBJ1-6
TGTGCCAGCAGCTTGTGGACCGGGACAGGGAAAGGATCACCCCTCCACTTT
CASSLWTGTGKGSPLHF
>TRBV6-1|13|NA|TRBJ2-5
TGTGCCAGCAGTGAAACGCGTCGGGAGACCCAGTACTTC
CASSETRRETQYF
>TRBV5-5|15|TRBD1|TRBJ1-4
TGTGCCAGCAGCCCAATGACAGGGAGAGGGGAAAAACTGTTTTTT
CASSPMTGRGEKLFF
>TRBV14|16|NA|TRBJ1-4
TGTGCCAGCAGCCCTGTGGGGCAGGGACGCGGTGAAAAACTGTTTTTT
CASSPVGQGRGEKLFF
>TRBV5-1|15|NA|TRBJ2-5
TGCGCCAGCAGCCAATCGCTGGGGGCCGGGGAGACCCAGTACTTC
CASSQSLGAGETQYF
>TRBV28|15|NA|TRBJ2-7
TGTGCCAGCAGTCCCTGGGGGGGCCCCTCCTACGAGCAGTACTTC
CASSPWGGPSYEQYF
>TRBV28|16|NA|TRBJ2-7
TGTGCCAGCAGTTCATATGGTGGGTTGGTATCCTACGAGCAGTACTTC
CASSSYGGLVSYEQYF
>TRBV28|17|NA|TRBJ1-6
TGTGCCAGCAGTTTATCAACAGCTTACTCCTATAATTCACCCCTCCACTTT
CASSLSTAYSYNSPLHF